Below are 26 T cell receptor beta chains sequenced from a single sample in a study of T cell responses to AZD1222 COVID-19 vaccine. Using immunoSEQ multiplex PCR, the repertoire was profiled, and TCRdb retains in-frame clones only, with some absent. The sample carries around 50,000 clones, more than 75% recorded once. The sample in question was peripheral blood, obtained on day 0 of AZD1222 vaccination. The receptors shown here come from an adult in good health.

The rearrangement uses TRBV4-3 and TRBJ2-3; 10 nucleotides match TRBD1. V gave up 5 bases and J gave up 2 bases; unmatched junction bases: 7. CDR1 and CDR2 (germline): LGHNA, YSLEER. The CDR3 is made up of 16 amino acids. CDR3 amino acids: CASSSWTGGITDTQYF. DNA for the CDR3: TGCGCCAGCAGCTCCTGGACAGGGGGAATCACAGATACGCAGTATTTT.

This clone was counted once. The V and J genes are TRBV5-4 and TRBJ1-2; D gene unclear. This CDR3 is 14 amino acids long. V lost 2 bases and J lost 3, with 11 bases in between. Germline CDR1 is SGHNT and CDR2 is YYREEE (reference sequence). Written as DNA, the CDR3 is TGTGCCAGCAGCTTAATTGGGCGGGACTATGGCTACACCTTC. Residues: CASSLIGRDYGYTF.

Here the CDR3 reads CASSPRAVATNEKLFF. The DNA of the CDR3 is TGTGCCAGCTCACCTCGGGCAGTTGCAACTAATGAAAAACTGTTTTTT. J is TRBJ1-4 and V is TRBV18, with D unclear. CDR1 and CDR2 from the germline V gene are KGHSH and LQKENI. The CDR3 runs to 16 residues. Trimming left V 3 bases short and J 0 bases short, with 11 bases between.

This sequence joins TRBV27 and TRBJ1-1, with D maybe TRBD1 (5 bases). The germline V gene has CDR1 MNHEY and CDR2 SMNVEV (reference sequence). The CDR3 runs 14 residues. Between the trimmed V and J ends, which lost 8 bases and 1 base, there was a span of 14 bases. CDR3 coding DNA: TGTGCCAGCCATGCCCGGGACGGGAACACTGAAGCTTTCTTT. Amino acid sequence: CASHARDGNTEAFF.

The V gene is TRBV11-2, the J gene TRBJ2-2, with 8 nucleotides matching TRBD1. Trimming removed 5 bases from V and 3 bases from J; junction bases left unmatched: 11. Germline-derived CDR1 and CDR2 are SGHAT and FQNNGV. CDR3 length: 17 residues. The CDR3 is CASSPSQGALYTGELFF. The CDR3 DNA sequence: TGTGCCAGCAGCCCTAGCCAGGGGGCATTATACACCGGGGAGCTGTTTTTT.

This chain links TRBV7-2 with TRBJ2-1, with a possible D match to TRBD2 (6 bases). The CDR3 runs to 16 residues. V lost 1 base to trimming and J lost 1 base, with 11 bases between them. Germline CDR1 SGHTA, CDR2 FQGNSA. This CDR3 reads CASSLGPGGSYNEQFF. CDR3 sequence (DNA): TGTGCCAGCAGCTTAGGGCCCGGGGGTTCCTACAATGAGCAGTTCTTC. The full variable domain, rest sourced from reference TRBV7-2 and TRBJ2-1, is GAGVSQSPSNKVTEKGKDVELRCDPISGHTALYWYRQSLGQGLEFLIYFQGNSAPDKSGLPSDRFSAERTGGSVSTLTIQRTQQEDSAVYLCASSLGPGGSYNEQFFGPGTRLTVL.

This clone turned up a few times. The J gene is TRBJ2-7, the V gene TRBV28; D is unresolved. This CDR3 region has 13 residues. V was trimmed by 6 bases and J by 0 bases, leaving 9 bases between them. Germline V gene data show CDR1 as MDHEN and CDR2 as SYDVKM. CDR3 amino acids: CASRSESSYEQYF. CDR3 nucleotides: TGTGCCAGCAGGTCAGAGAGCTCCTACGAGCAGTACTTC.

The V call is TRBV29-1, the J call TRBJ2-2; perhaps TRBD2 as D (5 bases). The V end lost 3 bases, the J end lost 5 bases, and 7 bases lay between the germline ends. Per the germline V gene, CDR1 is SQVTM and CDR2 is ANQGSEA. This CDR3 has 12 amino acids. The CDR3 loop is CSVEKRTGELFF. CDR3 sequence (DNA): TGCAGCGTTGAGAAGCGGACCGGGGAGCTGTTTTTT.

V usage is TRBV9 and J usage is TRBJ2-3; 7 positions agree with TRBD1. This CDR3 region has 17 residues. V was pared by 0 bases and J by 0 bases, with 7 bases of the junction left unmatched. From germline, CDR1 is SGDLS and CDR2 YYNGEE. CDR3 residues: CASSVDRGVMSTDTQYF. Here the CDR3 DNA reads TGTGCCAGCAGCGTAGACAGGGGTGTTATGAGCACAGATACGCAGTATTTT.

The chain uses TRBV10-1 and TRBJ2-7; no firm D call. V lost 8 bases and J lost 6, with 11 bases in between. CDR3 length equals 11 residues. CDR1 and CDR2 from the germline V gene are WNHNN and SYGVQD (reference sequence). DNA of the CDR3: TGCGCCAGCCTCGTAGACTCCGAGCAGTACTTC. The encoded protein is CASLVDSEQYF.

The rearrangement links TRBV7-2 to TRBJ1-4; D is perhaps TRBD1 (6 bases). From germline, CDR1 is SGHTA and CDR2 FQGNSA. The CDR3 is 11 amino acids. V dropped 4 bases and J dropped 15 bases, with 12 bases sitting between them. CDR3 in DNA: TGTGCCAGCAGCTCCAGGGGCCGCATGTTTTTT. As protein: CASSSRGRMFF.

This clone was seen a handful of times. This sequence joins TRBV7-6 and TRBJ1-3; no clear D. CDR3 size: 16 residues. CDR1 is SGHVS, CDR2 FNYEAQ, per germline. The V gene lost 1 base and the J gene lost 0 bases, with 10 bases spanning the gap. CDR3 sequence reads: CASSLEGYPSGNTIYF. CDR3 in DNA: TGTGCCAGCAGCTTAGAGGGCTATCCCTCTGGAAACACCATATATTTT. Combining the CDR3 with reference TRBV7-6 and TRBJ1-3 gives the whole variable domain GAGVSQSPRYKVTKRGQDVALRCDPISGHVSLYWYRQALGQGPEFLTYFNYEAQQDKSGLPNDRFSAERPEGSISTLTIQRTEQRDSAMYRCASSLEGYPSGNTIYFGEGSWLTVV.

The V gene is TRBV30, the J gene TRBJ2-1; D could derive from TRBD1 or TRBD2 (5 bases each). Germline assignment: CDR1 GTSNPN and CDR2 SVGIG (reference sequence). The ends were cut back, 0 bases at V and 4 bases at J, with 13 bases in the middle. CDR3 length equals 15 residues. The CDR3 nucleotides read TGTGCCTGGAGTGTACTCGGGGCTCGGTACAATGAGCAGTTCTTC. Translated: CAWSVLGARYNEQFF.

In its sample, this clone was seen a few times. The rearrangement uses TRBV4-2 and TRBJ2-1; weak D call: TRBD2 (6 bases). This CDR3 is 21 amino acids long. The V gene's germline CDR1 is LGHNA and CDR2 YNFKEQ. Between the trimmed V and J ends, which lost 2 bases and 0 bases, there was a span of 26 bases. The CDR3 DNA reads TGTGCCAGCAGCCAAAGTCGAGATAGACGGGGGTGGGAGAGCTCCTACAATGAGCAGTTCTTC. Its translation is CASSQSRDRRGWESSYNEQFF.

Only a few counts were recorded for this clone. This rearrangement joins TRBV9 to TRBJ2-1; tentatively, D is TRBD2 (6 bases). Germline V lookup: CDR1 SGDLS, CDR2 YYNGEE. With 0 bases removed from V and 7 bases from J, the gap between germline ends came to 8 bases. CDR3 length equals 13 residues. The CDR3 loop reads CASSVAGVNEQFF. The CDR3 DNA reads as TGTGCCAGCAGCGTAGCGGGGGTGAATGAGCAGTTCTTC. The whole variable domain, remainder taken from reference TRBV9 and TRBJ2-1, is DSGVTQTPKHLITATGQRVTLRCSPRSGDLSVYWYQQSLDQGLQFLIQYYNGEERAKGNILERFSAQQFPDLHSELNLSSLELGDSALYFCASSVAGVNEQFFGPGTRLTVL.

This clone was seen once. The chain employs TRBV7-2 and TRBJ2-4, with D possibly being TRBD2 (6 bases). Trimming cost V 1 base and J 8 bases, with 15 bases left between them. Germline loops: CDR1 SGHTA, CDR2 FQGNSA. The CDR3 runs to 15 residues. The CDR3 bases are TGTGCCAGCAGCTTAGTGGGCGGGACTTGGGACATTCAGTACTTC. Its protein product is CASSLVGGTWDIQYF.

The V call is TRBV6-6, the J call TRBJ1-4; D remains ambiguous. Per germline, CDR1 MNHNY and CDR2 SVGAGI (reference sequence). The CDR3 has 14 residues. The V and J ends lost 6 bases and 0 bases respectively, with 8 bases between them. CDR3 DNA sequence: TGTGCCAGCAGGCCAGAAGCAACTAATGAAAAACTGTTTTTT. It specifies CASRPEATNEKLFF.

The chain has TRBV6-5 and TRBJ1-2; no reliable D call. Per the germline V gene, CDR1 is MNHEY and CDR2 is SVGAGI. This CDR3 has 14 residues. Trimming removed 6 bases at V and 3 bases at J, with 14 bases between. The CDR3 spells CASRILKGDYGYTF. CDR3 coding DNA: TGTGCCAGCAGAATATTAAAAGGAGACTATGGCTACACCTTC.

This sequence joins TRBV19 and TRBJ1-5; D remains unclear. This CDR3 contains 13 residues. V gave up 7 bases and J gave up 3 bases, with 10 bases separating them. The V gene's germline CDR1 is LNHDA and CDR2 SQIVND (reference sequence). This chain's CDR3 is CASMSGPNQPQHF. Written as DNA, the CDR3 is TGTGCCAGTATGTCCGGTCCCAATCAGCCCCAGCATTTT.

The CDR3 region has the DNA TGTGCCAGCTCACCACCCCGGGACGTGAAAGAGACCCAGTACTTC. Protein sequence: CASSPPRDVKETQYF. This sequence joins TRBV18 and TRBJ2-5; D might be TRBD1 or TRBD2, each matching 5 bases. The CDR3 loop spans 15 amino acids. The ends were cut back, 0 bases at V and 3 bases at J, with 11 bases in the middle. Germline lookup yields CDR1 KGHSH and CDR2 LQKENI.

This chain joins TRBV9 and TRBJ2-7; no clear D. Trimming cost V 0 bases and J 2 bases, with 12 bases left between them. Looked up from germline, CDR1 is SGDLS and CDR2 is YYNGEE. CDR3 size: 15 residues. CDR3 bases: TGTGCCAGCAGCGTAGGGGCGGCAGCTACCTACGAGCAGTACTTC. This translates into CASSVGAAATYEQYF.

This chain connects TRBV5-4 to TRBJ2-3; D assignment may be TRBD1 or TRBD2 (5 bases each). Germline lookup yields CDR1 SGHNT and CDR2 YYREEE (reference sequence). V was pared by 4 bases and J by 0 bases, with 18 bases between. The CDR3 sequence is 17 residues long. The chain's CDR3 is CASSPGTAPSSTDTQYF. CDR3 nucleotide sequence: TGTGCCAGCAGCCCTGGGACCGCGCCCTCTAGCACAGATACGCAGTATTTT.

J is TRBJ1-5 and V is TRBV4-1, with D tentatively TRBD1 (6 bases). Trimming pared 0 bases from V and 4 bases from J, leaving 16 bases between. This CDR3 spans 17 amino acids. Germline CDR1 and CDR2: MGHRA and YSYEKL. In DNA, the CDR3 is TGCGCCAGCAGCCAAGATCCGGCAGGGGATTTAAATCAGCCCCAGCATTTT. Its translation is CASSQDPAGDLNQPQHF.

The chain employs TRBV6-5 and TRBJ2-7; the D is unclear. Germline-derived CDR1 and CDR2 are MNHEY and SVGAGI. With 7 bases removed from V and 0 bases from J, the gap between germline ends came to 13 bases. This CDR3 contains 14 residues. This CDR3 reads CASKSRDTSYEQYF. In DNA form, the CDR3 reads TGTGCCAGCAAGTCGCGAGACACCTCCTACGAGCAGTACTTC.

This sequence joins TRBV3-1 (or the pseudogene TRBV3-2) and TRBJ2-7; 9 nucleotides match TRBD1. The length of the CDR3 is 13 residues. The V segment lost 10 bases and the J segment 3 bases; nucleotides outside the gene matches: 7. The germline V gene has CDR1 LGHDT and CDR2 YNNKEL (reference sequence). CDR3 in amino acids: CAKRGQGHYEQYF. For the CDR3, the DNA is TGTGCCAAAAGGGGACAGGGACACTACGAGCAGTACTTC.

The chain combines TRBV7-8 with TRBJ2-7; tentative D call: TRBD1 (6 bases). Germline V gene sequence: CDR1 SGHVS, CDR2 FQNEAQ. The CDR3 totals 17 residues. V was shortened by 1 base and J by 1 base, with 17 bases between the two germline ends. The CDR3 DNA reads TGTGCCAGCAGCTTAGGCCCCCCGCGACAGGTTTCCTACGAGCAGTACTTC. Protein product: CASSLGPPRQVSYEQYF.